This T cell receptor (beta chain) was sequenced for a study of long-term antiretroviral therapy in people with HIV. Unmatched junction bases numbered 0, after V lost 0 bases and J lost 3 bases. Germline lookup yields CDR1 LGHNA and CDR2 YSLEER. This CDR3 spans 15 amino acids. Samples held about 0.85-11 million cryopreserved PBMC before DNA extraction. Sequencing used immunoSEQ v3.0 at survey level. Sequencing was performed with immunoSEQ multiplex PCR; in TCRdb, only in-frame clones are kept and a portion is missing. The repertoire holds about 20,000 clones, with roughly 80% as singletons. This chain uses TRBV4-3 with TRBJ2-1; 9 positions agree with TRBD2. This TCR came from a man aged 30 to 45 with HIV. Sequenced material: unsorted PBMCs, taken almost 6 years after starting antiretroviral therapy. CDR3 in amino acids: CASSQERGGYNEQFF. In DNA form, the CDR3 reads TGCGCCAGCAGCCAAGAGCGGGGGGGCTACAATGAGCAGTTCTTC.